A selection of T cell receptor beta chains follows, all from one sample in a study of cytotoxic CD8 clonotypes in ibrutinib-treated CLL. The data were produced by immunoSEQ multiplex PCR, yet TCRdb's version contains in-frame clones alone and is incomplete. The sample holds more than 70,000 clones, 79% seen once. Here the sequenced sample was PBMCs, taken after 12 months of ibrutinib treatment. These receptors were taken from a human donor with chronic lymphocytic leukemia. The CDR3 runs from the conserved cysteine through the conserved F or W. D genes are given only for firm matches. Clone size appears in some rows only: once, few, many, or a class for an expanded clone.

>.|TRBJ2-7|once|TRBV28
TGTGCCAGCAGGCGAGACTACCGGGTCTCCTACGAGCAGTACTTC
CASRRDYRVSYEQYF
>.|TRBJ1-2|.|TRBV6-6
TGTGCCAGCAGTACCCAGGGGAACTATGGCTACACCTTC
CASSTQGNYGYTF
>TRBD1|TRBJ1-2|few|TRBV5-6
TGTGCCAGCAGCTTAATGGGACAGCCCTATGGCTACACCTTC
CASSLMGQPYGYTF
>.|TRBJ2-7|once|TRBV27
TGTGCCAGCAGTCTCACAGGGCCCTACGAGCAGTACTTC
CASSLTGPYEQYF
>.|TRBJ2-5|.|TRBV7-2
TGTGCCAGCAGCCCAGTGGGGGTTGGAGAGACCCAGTACTTC
CASSPVGVGETQYF
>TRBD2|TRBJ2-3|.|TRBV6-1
TGTGCCAGCAGTGGCCGGGAGGGCACAGATACGCAGTATTTT
CASSGREGTDTQYF
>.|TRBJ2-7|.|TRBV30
TGTGCCTGGAGTGCTCCAGGTGGGGGCAAAGCCTACGAGCAGTACTTC
CAWSAPGGGKAYEQYF
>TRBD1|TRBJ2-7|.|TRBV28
TGTGCCAGCAAACCGGGACAGGCCTACGAGCAGTACTTC
CASKPGQAYEQYF
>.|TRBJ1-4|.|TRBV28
TGTGCCAGCAGACGGGGAGATAATGAAAAACTGTTTTTT
CASRRGDNEKLFF
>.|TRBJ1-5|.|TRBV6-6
TGTGCCAGCAGTTACGGGGGGGGTGCTCAGCCCCAGCATTTT
CASSYGGGAQPQHF
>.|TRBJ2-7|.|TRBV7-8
TGTGCCAGCAGCCCCCAGGGGGGCCAAACCTACGAGCAGTACTTC
CASSPQGGQTYEQYF
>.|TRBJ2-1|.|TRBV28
TGTGCCAGCAGTCCCTGGGGGGCTGAGCAGTTCTTC
CASSPWGAEQFF
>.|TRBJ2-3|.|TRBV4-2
TGTGCCAGCAGCCAGGGGCCCTTGGGTGCGGGCACAGATACGCAGTATTTT
CASSQGPLGAGTDTQYF
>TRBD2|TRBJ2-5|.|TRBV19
TGTGCCAGTAGTATGCGGGGGGAGACCCAGTACTTC
CASSMRGETQYF
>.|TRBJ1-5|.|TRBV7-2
TGTGCCAGCAGCTTTCGGGGTAGGAGTCAGCCCCAGCATTTT
CASSFRGRSQPQHF
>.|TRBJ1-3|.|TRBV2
TGTGTCAGCAGTGAAGGAAGGGGCCGTCGAAACACCATATATTTT
CVSSEGRGRRNTIYF
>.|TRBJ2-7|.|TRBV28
TGTGCCAGCAGTTTTGTGGGTAGCGCCACCTACGAGCAGTACTTC
CASSFVGSATYEQYF
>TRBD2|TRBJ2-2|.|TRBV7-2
TGTGCCAGCACCCCCCTAGCGGGAGGAACCGGGGAGCTGTTTTTT
CASTPLAGGTGELFF
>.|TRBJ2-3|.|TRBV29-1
TGCAGCGTTGAAAGTTGGGGGCGAGTAGATACGCAGTATTTT
CSVESWGRVDTQYF
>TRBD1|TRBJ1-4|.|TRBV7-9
TGTGCCAGCAGCACCCGACAGGGAGCAACTAATGAAAAACTGTTTTTT
CASSTRQGATNEKLFF
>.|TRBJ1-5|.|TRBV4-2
TGTGCCAGCAGCCAAGAGGGGGGGGGCAATCAGCCCCAGCATTTT
CASSQEGGGNQPQHF
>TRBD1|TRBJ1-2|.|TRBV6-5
TGTGCCAGCAGTTCTCCGAGGGGGACAGGGAACTATGGCTACACCTTC
CASSSPRGTGNYGYTF
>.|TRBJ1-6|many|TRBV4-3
TGCGCCAGCAGCCAAGAGGGAGGACATTATTCACCCCTCCACTTT
CASSQEGGHYSPLHF
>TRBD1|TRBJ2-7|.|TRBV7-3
TGTGCCAGCAGCTTAAGCAGGGGGCCCTACGAGCAGTACTTC
CASSLSRGPYEQYF
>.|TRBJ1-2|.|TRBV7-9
TGTGCCAGCAGCGCCGGGGGTCTGGGCTACACCTTC
CASSAGGLGYTF
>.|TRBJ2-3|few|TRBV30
TGTGCCTGGAGTTTGGGAGATACGCAGTATTTT
CAWSLGDTQYF
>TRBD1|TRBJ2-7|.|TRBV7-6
TGTGCCAGCAGCCCACAATGGACAGGGGTCGAGCAGTACTTC
CASSPQWTGVEQYF
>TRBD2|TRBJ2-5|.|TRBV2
TGTGCCAGCAGGCGGACTAGCGGGGGGGCCGGGGAGACCCAGTACTTC
CASRRTSGGAGETQYF
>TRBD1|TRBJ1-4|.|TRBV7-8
TGTGCCAGCAGCTTAGGGGGCCCAGGGGGTCGGGAAAAACTGTTTTTT
CASSLGGPGGREKLFF
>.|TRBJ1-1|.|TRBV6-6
TGTGCCAGCACTCTGGACAGCATGAACACTGAAGCTTTCTTT
CASTLDSMNTEAFF
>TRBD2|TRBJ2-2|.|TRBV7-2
TGTGCCAGCAGCTACCCCGGGAGGGCCAGGACCGGGGAGCTGTTTTTT
CASSYPGRARTGELFF
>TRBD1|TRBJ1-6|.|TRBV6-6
TGTGCCAGCAGCCTAGGACAGGCGAATTCACCCCTCCACTTT
CASSLGQANSPLHF
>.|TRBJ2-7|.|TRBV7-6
TGTGCCAGCAGCTTAGTCGAGGGGGGACCCTACGAGCAGTACTTC
CASSLVEGGPYEQYF
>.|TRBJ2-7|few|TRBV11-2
TGTGCCAGCAGCTTAGGGTTGGGCCCCTACGAGCAGTACTTC
CASSLGLGPYEQYF
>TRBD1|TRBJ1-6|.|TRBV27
TGTGCCACCCGGGACAGGGATAATTCACCCCTCCACTTT
CATRDRDNSPLHF
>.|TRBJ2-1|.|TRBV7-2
TGTGCCAGCAGCGTGTATGTTAGGCAGTTCTTC
CASSVYVRQFF
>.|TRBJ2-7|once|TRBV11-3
TGTGCCAGCAGCCAGGGGGGAGGGCCCTCCTACGAGCAGTACTTC
CASSQGGGPSYEQYF
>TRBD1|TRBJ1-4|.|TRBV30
TGTGCCTGGTCAACGACCAGGGGGTGGGGGGAAAAACTGTTTTTT
CAWSTTRGWGEKLFF
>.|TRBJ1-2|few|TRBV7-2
TGTGCCAGCAGCTTAGGGGGAGGGGAGGGCTACACCTTC
CASSLGGGEGYTF
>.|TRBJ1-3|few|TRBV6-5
TGTGCCAGCAGCCACGGGGAAATTTCTGGAAACACCATATATTTT
CASSHGEISGNTIYF
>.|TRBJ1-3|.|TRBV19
TGTGCCAGTACCCAGACGGGGCGCGGGAACACCATATATTTT
CASTQTGRGNTIYF
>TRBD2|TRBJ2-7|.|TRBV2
TGTGCCAGCAGTGAGTGGCGGGAGGGCCCGTACGAGCAGTACTTC
CASSEWREGPYEQYF
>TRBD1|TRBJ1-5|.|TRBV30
TGTGCCTGGGGGGAAGGGGGCCACAATCAGCCCCAGCATTTT
CAWGEGGHNQPQHF
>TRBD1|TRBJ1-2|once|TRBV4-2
TGTGCCAGCAGCCAAGGACAGGGGGCCGGACGCTACACCTTC
CASSQGQGAGRYTF
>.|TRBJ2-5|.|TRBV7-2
TGTGCCAGCAGCTTAGAGGGGCTGGGGACCCAGTACTTC
CASSLEGLGTQYF
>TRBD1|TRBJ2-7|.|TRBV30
TGTGCCTGGAGCTGGACAGGGGGTCGCGAGCAGTACTTC
CAWSWTGGREQYF
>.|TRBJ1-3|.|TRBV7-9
TGTGCCAGCAGCTTTATGGGCTCTGGAAACACCATATATTTT
CASSFMGSGNTIYF
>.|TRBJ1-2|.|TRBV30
TGTGCCTGGAGTGTGGCTCACGGCTACACCTTC
CAWSVAHGYTF
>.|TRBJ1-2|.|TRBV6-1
TGTGCCAGCAGTGAAGGGGGCTGGAGCTATGGCTACACCTTC
CASSEGGWSYGYTF
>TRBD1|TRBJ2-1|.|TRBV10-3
TGTGCCATCAGAGGGACAGAGAACAATGAGCAGTTCTTC
CAIRGTENNEQFF
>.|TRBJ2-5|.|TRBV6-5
TGTGCCAGCAGCCCGTTTGGTGGCCCTGGGGAGACCCAGTACTTC
CASSPFGGPGETQYF
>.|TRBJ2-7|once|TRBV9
TGTGCCAGCAGCCCCCCCGGGGCCTACGAGCAGTACTTC
CASSPPGAYEQYF